A selection of T cell receptor beta chains follows, all from one sample in a study of shared clonotypes between healthy human individuals. Data came from immunoSEQ multiplex PCR; TCRdb stores just in-frame clones and leaves some out. The sample lists a few million clones, more than 90% occurring once. The specimen was naive CD4+ T cells sorted from blood. These receptors were collected from a man aged 18 to 35 in good health. Each CDR3 is given with its conserved first and last residue. D genes are given only for firm matches. A row's size may be missing; if present it is once, few, many or a size class.

d_gene | abundance | j_gene | v_gene | CDR3nt | CDR3aa
NA | NA | TRBJ2-7 | TRBV7-2 | TGTGCCAGCAGCTTAGCGTGGCAGACAGCGAGCGAGCAGTACTTC | CASSLAWQTASEQYF
NA | NA | TRBJ1-1 | TRBV5-1 | TGCGCCAGCAGCCCATCCGGGGGCACTGAAGCTTTCTTT | CASSPSGGTEAFF
TRBD1 | NA | TRBJ1-2 | TRBV2 | TGTGCCAGCAGGGGACAGCCCAACTATGGCTACACCTTC | CASRGQPNYGYTF
TRBD1 | NA | TRBJ2-3 | TRBV7-3 | TGTGCCAGCAGCATACAGGGGGCAACAGATACGCAGTATTTT | CASSIQGATDTQYF
TRBD1 | NA | TRBJ2-7 | TRBV6-5 | TGTGCCAGCAGTTACTCCGGGACAGGGGGCGCCCAGCAGTACTTC | CASSYSGTGGAQQYF
NA | NA | TRBJ1-2 | TRBV12-5 | TGTGCTAGTGGTTTGGTAATGGGACTTGATGGCTACACCTTC | CASGLVMGLDGYTF
NA | NA | TRBJ1-4 | TRBV6-5 | TGTGCCAGCAAAATAGGGACTGCAACTAATGAAAAACTGTTTTTT | CASKIGTATNEKLFF
NA | NA | TRBJ1-3 | TRBV6-6 | TGTGCCAGCAGCTATACAGGCTCTGGAAACACCATATATTTT | CASSYTGSGNTIYF
NA | once | TRBJ1-1 | TRBV29-1 | TGCAGCGTGCCAAAGGGGGGGACCCCAAACACTGAAGCTTTCTTT | CSVPKGGTPNTEAFF
TRBD2 | NA | TRBJ2-1 | TRBV30 | TGTGCCTGGAAAGGACTAGCGGGAGGGGAGCAGTTCTTC | CAWKGLAGGEQFF
TRBD2 | NA | TRBJ2-7 | TRBV5-1 | TGCGCCAGCAGCTTGGCGGTAGCGGGGGATCTAACCTACGAGCAGTACTTC | CASSLAVAGDLTYEQYF
NA | NA | TRBJ1-1 | TRBV7-9 | TGTGCCAGCACCTCGGGGGAATCGACACGTGTTTTCTTT | CASTSGESTRVFF